This TCR beta chain derives from a study of cytomegalovirus exposure and HLA in healthy donors. V lost 1 base, J lost 4 bases, and 3 bases stayed unmatched. The CDR3 consists of 15 residues. The germline gives CDR1 MNHNS, CDR2 SASEGT. PCR employed 60 Vbeta and 13 Jbeta primers. Sequencing was performed with immunoSEQ multiplex PCR; in TCRdb, only in-frame clones are kept and a portion is missing. The sample has 120,000 or so clones, approximately 78% seen once. The specimen sequenced was PBMCs. This clonotype was sampled from a middle-aged woman in good health and CMV-seronegative. This rearrangement joins TRBV6-1 to TRBJ2-7; 11 bases agree with TRBD1. The CDR3 nucleotides read TGTGCCAGCAGTGAAGGGGGACAGGGGGTTTACGAGCAGTACTTC. Translating gives CASSEGGQGVYEQYF.